This T cell receptor beta chain is drawn from a study of blood T cells in healthy people across ages. The study, taken as a whole, reports: Percentage of naive T cells showed a strong correlation with TCR beta diversity.

Using a J-beta primer mix together with a sample-barcoded 5' primer, a second PCR was run for roughly 6 to 12 cycles. Using its own MiXCR run on the 5' RACE reads, TCRdb lists one record per CDR3 protein. The data hold 800,000 to 950,000 distinct CDR3 sequences, with 29% observed a single time. Deletions cut 3 bases from V and 5 bases from J, with 14 bases between. The germline CDR1 and CDR2 sequences are SGHTA and FQGTGA. This CDR3 is built from 15 residues. About this clonotype itself: What it recognizes is unknown.

These data are also associated with another study on T cells of mothers and their children.

This sequence originates from a woman in her thirties or forties in good health. The gene calls are TRBV7-3 and TRBJ2-1, with D perhaps TRBD1 or TRBD2 (6 bases each). Sequenced sample: blood. The CDR3 spells CASSFRGQIDNEQFF. The DNA of the CDR3 is TGTGCCAGCAGCTTTCGGGGGCAAATCGACAATGAGCAGTTCTTC.